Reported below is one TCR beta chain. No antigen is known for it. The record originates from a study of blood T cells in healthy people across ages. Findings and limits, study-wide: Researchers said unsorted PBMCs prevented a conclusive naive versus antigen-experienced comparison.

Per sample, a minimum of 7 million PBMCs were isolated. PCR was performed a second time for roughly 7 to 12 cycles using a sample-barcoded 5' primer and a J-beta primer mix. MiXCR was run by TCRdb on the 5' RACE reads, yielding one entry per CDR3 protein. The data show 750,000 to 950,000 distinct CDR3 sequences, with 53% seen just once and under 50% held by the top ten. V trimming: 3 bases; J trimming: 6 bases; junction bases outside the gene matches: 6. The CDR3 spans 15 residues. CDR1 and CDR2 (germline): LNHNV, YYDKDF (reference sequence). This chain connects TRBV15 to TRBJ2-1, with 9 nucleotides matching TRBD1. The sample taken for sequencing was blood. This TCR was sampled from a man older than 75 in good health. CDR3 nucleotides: TGTGCCACCAGCAGTGACAGGGGGTCCCTCAATGAGCAGTTCTTC. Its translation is CATSSDRGSLNEQFF. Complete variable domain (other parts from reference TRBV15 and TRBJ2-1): DAMVIQNPRYQVTQFGKPVTLSCSQTLNHNVMYWYQQKSSQAPKLLFHYYDKDFNNEADTPDNFQSRRPNTSFCFLDIRSPGLGDTAMYLCATSSDRGSLNEQFFGPGTRLTVL.